The T cell receptor beta chain described here comes from a study of cytotoxic CD8 clonotypes in ibrutinib-treated CLL. For TCR beta libraries, roughly 2 micrograms of genomic DNA were obtained from cryopreserved PBMCs. Sequencing used immunoSEQ multiplex PCR; TCRdb keeps in-frame clones, though not all of them. This sample has some 200,000 clones, with about 75% found just once. The CDR3 covers 17 residues. This specimen was PBMCs, taken after 12 months of ibrutinib treatment. This chain links TRBV21-1 with TRBJ1-5. TRBV21-1 is listed as a pseudogene. The clonotype was recovered from a human donor with chronic lymphocytic leukemia. The CDR3 sequence is CASSAPSTQNSNQPQHF. CDR3 sequence (DNA): TGTGCCAGCAGCGCGCCCTCGACCCAGAATAGCAATCAGCCCCAGCATTTT.